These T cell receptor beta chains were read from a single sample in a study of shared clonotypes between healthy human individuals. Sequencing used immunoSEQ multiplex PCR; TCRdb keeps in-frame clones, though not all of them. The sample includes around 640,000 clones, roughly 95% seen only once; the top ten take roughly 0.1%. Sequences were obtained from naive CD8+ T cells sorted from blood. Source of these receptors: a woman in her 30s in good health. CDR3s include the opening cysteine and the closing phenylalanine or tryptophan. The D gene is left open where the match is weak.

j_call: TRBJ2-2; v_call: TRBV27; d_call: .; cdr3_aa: CASGPSARGTGELFF; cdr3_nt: TGTGCCAGCGGCCCATCGGCCCGGGGGACCGGGGAGCTGTTTTTT
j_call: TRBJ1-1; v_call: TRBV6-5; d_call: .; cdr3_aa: CASRVGWRLNTEAFF; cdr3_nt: TGTGCCAGCAGGGTCGGGTGGAGATTGAACACTGAAGCTTTCTTT
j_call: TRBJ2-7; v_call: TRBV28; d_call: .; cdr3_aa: CASSLRRGHEQYF; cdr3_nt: TGTGCCAGCAGTTTAAGGCGCGGGCACGAGCAGTACTTC
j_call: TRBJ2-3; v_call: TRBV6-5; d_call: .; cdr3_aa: CASSPDRVPTDTQYF; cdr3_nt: TGTGCCAGCAGTCCCGATCGGGTGCCCACAGATACGCAGTATTTT
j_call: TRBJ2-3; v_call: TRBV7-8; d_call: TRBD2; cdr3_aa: CASSEGLAGVVLIQYF; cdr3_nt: TGTGCCAGCAGCGAAGGACTAGCGGGAGTAGTTTTAATTCAGTATTTT
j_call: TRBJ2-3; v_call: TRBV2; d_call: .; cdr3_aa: CASSEEGGTDTQYF; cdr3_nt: TGTGCCAGCAGTGAAGAGGGGGGCACAGATACGCAGTATTTT
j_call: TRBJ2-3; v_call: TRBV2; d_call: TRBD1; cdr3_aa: CASRAGTGYLTDTQYF; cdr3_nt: TGTGCCAGCAGAGCCGGGACAGGCTACCTCACAGATACGCAGTATTTT
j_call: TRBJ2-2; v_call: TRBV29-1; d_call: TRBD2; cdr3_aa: CSGGGASGKNTGELFF; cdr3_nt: TGCAGCGGAGGGGGGGCTAGCGGGAAGAACACCGGGGAGCTGTTTTTT
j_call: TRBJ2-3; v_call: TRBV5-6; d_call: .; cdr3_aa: CASSPPGGITDTQYF; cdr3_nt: TGTGCCAGCAGCCCCCCCGGCGGGATCACAGATACGCAGTATTTT
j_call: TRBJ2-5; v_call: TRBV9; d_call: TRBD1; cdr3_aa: CASSVGTGGWETQYF; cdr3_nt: TGTGCCAGCAGCGTCGGGACAGGGGGCTGGGAGACCCAGTACTTC
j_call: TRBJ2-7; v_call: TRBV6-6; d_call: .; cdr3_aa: CASSYADRYEQYF; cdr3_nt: TGTGCCAGCAGTTACGCGGACAGATACGAGCAGTACTTC